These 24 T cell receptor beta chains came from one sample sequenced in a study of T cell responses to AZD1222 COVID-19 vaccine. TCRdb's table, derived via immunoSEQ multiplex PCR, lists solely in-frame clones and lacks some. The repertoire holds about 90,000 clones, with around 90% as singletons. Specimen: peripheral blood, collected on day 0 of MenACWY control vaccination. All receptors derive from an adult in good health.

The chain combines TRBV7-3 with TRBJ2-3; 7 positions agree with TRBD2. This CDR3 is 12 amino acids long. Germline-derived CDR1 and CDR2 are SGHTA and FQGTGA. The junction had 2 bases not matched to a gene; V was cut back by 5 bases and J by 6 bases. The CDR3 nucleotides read TGTGCCAGCAGCCCCGGGGGGGATACGCAGTATTTT. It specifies CASSPGGDTQYF.

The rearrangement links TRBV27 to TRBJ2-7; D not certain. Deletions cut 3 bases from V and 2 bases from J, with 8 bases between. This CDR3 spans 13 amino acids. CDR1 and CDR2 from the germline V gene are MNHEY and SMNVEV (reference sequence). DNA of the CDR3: TGTGCCAGCAGTTTTGATAGGGCCTACGAGCAGTACTTC. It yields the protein CASSFDRAYEQYF.

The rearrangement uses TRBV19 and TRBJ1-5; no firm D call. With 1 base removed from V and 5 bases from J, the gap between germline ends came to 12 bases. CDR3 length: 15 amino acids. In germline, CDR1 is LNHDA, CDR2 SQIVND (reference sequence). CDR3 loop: CASSIGSLGYQPQHF. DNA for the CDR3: TGTGCCAGTAGTATAGGGAGTCTGGGGTATCAGCCCCAGCATTTT. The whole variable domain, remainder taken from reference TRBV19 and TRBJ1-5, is DGGITQSPKYLFRKEGQNVTLSCEQNLNHDAMYWYRQDPGQGLRLIYYSQIVNDFQKGDIAEGYSVSREKKESFPLTVTSAQKNPTAFYLCASSIGSLGYQPQHFGDGTRLSIL.

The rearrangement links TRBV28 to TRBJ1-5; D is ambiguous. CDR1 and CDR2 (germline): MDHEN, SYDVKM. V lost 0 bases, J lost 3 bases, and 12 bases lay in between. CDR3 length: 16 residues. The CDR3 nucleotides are TGTGCCAGCAGTTTATGGACTGGGGAAGACAATCAGCCCCAGCATTTT. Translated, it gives CASSLWTGEDNQPQHF. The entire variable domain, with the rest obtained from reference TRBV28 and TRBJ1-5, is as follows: DVKVTQSSRYLVKRTGEKVFLECVQDMDHENMFWYRQDPGLGLRLIYFSYDVKMKEKGDIPEGYSVSREKKERFSLILESASTNQTSMYLCASSLWTGEDNQPQHFGDGTRLSIL.

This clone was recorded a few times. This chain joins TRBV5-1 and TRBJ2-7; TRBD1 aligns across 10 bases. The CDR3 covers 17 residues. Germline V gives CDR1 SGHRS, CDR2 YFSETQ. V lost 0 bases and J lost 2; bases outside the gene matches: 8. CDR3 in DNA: TGCGCCAGCAGCTTGGGTCTCCGGGACAGGGGTCCCTACGAGCAGTACTTC. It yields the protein CASSLGLRDRGPYEQYF.

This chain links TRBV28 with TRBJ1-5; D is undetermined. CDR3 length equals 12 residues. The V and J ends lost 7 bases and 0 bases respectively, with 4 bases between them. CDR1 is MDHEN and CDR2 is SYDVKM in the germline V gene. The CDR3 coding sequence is TGTGCCAGCACCGGTAGCAATCAGCCCCAGCATTTT. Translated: CASTGSNQPQHF.

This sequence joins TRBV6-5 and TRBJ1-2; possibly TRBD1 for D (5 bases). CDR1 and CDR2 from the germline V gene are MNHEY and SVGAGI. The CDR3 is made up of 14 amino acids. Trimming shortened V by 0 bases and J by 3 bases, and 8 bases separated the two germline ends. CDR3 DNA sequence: TGTGCCAGCAGTTACTCGAGGGGTGACTATGGCTACACCTTC. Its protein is CASSYSRGDYGYTF.

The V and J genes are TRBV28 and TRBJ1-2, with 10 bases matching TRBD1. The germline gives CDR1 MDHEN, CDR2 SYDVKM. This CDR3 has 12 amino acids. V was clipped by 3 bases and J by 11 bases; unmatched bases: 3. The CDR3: CASSFWDRGYTF. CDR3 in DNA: TGTGCCAGCAGTTTTTGGGACAGGGGTTACACCTTC.

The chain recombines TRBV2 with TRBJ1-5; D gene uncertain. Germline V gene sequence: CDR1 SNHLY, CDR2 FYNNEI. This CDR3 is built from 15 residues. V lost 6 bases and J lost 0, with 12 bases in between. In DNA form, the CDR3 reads TGTGCCAGCAGAGCTCACCCAAATAGCAATCAGCCCCAGCATTTT. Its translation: CASRAHPNSNQPQHF.

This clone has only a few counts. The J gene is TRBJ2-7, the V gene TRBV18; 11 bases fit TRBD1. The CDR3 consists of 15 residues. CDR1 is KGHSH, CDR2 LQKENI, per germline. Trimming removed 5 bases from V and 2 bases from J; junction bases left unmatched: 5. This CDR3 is CASSARDRGTYEQYF. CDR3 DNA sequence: TGTGCCAGCTCAGCGAGGGACAGGGGGACCTACGAGCAGTACTTC.

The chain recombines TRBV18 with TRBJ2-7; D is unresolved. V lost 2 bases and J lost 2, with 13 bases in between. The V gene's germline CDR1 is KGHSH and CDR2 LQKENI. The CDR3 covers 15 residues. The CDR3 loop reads CASSPVSHPTYEQYF. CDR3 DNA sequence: TGTGCCAGCTCACCAGTCAGCCATCCCACCTACGAGCAGTACTTC.

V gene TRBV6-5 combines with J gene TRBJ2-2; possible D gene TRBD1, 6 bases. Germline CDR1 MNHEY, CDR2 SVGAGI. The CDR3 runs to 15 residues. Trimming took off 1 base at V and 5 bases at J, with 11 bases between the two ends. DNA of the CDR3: TGTGCCAGCAGTTACTGGGACAAGGGAACCGGGGAGCTGTTTTTT. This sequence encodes CASSYWDKGTGELFF.

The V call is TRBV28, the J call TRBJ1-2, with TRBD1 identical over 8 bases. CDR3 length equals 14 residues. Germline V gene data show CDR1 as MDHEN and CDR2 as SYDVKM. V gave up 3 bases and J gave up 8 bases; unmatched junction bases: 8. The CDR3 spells CASSFNPRGLGYTF. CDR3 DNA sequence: TGTGCCAGCAGTTTTAACCCCAGGGGGCTCGGCTACACCTTC.

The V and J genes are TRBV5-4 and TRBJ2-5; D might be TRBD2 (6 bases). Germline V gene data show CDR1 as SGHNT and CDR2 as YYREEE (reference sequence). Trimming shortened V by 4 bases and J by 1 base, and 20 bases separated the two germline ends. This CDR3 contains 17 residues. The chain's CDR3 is CASSPGRRAGLQETQYF. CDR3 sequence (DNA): TGTGCCAGCAGCCCTGGACGGCGGGCGGGGCTCCAAGAGACCCAGTACTTC. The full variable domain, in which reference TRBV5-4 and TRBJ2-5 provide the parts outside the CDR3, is ETGVTQSPTHLIKTRGQQVTLRCSSQSGHNTVSWYQQALGQGPQFIFQYYREEENGRGNFPPRFSGLQFPNYSSELNVNALELDDSALYLCASSPGRRAGLQETQYFGPGTRLLVL.

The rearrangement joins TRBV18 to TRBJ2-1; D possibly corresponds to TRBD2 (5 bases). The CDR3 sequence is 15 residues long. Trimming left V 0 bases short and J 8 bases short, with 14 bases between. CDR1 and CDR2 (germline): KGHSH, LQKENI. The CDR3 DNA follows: TGTGCCAGCTCACCACCGAGTACGAGGGCGGATGAGCAGTTCTTC. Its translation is CASSPPSTRADEQFF.

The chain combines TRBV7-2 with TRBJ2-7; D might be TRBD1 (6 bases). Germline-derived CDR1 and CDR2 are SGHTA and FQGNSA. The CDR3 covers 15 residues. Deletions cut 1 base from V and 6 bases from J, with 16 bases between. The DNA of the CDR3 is TGTGCCAGCAGCTTAGTTGCGTCAGGGGAAGGCGAGCAGTACTTC. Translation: CASSLVASGEGEQYF.

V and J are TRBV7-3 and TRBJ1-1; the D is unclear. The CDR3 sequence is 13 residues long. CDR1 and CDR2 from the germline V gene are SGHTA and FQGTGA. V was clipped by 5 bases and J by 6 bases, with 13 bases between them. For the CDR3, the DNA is TGTGCCAGCAGCCCTGGACCGCTGGCTGAAGCTTTCTTT. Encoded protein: CASSPGPLAEAFF.

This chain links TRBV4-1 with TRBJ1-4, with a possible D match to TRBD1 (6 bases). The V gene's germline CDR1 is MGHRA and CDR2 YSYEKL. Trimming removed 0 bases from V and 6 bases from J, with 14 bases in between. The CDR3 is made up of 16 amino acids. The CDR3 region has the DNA TGCGCCAGCAGCCAAGATCGGGCAGGGGAAGATGAAAAACTGTTTTTT. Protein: CASSQDRAGEDEKLFF.

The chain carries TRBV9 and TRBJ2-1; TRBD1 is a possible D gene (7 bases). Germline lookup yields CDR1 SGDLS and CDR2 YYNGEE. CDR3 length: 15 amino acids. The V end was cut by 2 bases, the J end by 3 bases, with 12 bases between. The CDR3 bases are TGTGCCAGCAGCGTGGGCCAGGGGGGCTACAATGAGCAGTTCTTC. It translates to CASSVGQGGYNEQFF. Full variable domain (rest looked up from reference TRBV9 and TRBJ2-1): DSGVTQTPKHLITATGQRVTLRCSPRSGDLSVYWYQQSLDQGLQFLIQYYNGEERAKGNILERFSAQQFPDLHSELNLSSLELGDSALYFCASSVGQGGYNEQFFGPGTRLTVL.

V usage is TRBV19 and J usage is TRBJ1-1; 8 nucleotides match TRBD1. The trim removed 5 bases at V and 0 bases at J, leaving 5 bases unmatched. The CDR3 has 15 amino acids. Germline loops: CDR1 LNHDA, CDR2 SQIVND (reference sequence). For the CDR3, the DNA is TGTGCCAGTAGTGAGTCAGGGGGCATGAACACTGAAGCTTTCTTT. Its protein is CASSESGGMNTEAFF.

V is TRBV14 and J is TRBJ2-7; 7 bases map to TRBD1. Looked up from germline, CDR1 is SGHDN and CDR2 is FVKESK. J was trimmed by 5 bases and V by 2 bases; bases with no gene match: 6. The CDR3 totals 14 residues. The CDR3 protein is CASSQTTGRNEQYF. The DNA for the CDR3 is TGTGCCAGCAGCCAAACGACAGGGAGAAACGAGCAGTACTTC.

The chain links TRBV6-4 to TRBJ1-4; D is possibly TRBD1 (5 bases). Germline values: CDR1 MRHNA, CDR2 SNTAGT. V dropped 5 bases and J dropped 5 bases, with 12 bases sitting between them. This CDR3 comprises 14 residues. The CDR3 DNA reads TGTGCCAGCAGTACCGGGACGGAGAATGAAAAACTGTTTTTT. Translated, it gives CASSTGTENEKLFF.

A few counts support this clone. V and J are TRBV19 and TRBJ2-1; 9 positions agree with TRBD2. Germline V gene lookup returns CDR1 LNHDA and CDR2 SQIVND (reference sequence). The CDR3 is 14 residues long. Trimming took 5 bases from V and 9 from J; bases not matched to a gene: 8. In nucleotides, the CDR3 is TGTGCCAGTAGTGAGGTAGCGGGGGTGGGTGAGCAGTTCTTC. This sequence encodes CASSEVAGVGEQFF.

The CDR3 spells CASSLETYNEQFF. Written as DNA, the CDR3 is TGTGCCAGCAGCTTAGAAACCTACAATGAGCAGTTCTTC. J is TRBJ2-1 and V is TRBV7-2; no clear D gene. Per germline, CDR1 SGHTA and CDR2 FQGNSA. The V end was cut by 1 base, the J end by 2 bases, with 3 bases between. This CDR3 has 13 residues.